The subject of this entry is one T cell receptor (beta chain). The clone's antigen remains unknown. No much larger clone exists at a distance of one base, and base qualities are not known. The data belong to a study of shared T cell receptors in the human thymus (dated by TCRdb to the early 2020s). The study in broad terms: The study examined how self-reactive, shared T-cell receptor alpha chains are generated in the human thymus.

Library creation used the immunoSEQ multiplex PCR assay. Held by TCRdb, this immuneACCESS table contains in-frame sequences only and omits some clones. Under half of the omission traces to an unresolved V gene where checked; the cause of the rest is unknown. For this sample there are about 710,000 clones; over 75% appear just once. 0.0094% of the sample rests with the top ten. The sample also formed part of further work on human thymus T cells. The second study's paper adds: In Finland, the donors were immunologically healthy infants who were having open corrective cardiac surgery for congenital heart defects. The thymus tissue came from surgical resects taken out during corrective cardiac surgery. Usage of V and J gene segments appeared to be biased in both the thymic and the peripheral blood repertoires. The related research found that thymic TCR repertoires overlapped highly between unrelated individuals. The study described the TCR alpha and beta repertoires in roughly 8 infant thymus samples and a few matching peripheral blood samples. Donor ages ranging from about 7 to 250 days were recorded, and about six male and a couple of female infants were included in the cohort. Thymocytes were freed from the tissue by mechanical means and kept at -70 degrees C as pellets of about 9-33 million cells. A QIAsymphony instrument was used to extract genomic DNA from the frozen cell pellets. TCRB and TCRAD loci were amplified from a standardized quantity of quality-controlled genomic DNA using the immunoSEQ multiplex PCR assay. The amplicons spanned the V(D)J region and were long enough to cover the CDR3 and allow V and J genes to be identified. Amplicon sequencing was performed on an Illumina platform through the commercial immunoSEQ service. Primer bias and sequencing errors were corrected as previously described, and TCRAD and TCRB definitions were based on the IMGT database. The repertoires were analysed using immunoSEQ Analyzer 3.0 and VDJTools for basic statistics, V/J segment usage, diversity estimates, rarefaction and pairwise overlap. To estimate diversity, the Chao1, ChaoE, Efron-Thisted, Shannon and inverse Simpson indices were applied, and diversity was also estimated on datasets down-sampled to the smallest sample. For repertoire overlap, CDR3 nucleotide sequence, V gene and J gene had to match strictly, and clustering was done by Jaccard-based multidimensional scaling. On average, thymus samples yielded about 810,000 unique TCRB clonotypes, whereas blood samples yielded about 80,000.

Sequencing was carried out using thymocytes. The receptor was derived from a boy under two years old with a congenital heart defect. Donor details come from another sample of the same person, matched by shared clones.

CDR3 protein: CASSPRGRELRDEQYF. The nucleotide sequence is TGTGCCAGTAGCCCTCGGGGGCGGGAGTTAAGGGACGAGCAGTACTTC. The sequence joins TRBV19 to TRBJ2-7; matching of 7 bases hints at TRBD2 as the D gene. V is shortened by 6 bases, J by 5 bases, and the region joining them spans 23 bases. The CDR3 sequence holds 16 residues, the cysteine and phenylalanine included. Only the CDR3 region is kept as DNA, spanning 48 bases read in frame from base 1. The CDR1 and CDR2 encoded by the germline V gene (reference sequence) are LNHDA and SQIVND.